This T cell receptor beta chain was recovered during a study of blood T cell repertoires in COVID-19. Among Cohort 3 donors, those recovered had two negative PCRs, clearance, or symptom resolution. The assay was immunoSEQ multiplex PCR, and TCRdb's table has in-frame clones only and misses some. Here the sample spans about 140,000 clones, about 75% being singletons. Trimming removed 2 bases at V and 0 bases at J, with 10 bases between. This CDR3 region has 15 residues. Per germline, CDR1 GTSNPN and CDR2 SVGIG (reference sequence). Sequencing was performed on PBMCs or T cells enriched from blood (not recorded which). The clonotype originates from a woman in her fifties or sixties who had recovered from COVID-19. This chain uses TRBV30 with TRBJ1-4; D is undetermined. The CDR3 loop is CAWSRLGTTNEKLFF. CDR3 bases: TGTGCCTGGAGTAGGCTCGGGACAACTAATGAAAAACTGTTTTTT.